This is a list of T cell receptor beta chains from one sample in a study of blood T cell repertoires in COVID-19. Here immunoSEQ multiplex PCR was the method, and the copy in TCRdb shows in-frame clones only, minus some. Of 110,000 to 150,000 clones in the sample, about nine tenths were seen once. Sequencing was done on a sample of PBMCs or T cells enriched from blood (not recorded which). These receptors came from a man aged 45-65 years who had recovered from COVID-19. CDR3s include the opening cysteine and the closing phenylalanine or tryptophan. Each record gives: J gene, D gene, clone size, V gene, CDR3 DNA, CDR3 protein. D genes are given only for firm matches. The size of a clone is reported for some rows only, either as once, few or many, or as a class for expanded clones.

J: TRBJ1-2; D: NA; size: NA; V: TRBV6-1; DNA: TGTGCCAGCAGTGAAGCAGGAAGGGGCGGCTACTATGGCTACACCTTC; CDR3: CASSEAGRGGYYGYTF
J: TRBJ2-6; D: NA; size: NA; V: TRBV6-4; DNA: TGTGCCAGCAGTGACTCAGGGGGCTCTGGGGCCAACGTCCTGACTTTC; CDR3: CASSDSGGSGANVLTF
J: TRBJ1-5; D: TRBD1; size: NA; V: TRBV27; DNA: TGTGCCAGCAGTTTACAGGGGGTAGATCAGCCCCAGCATTTT; CDR3: CASSLQGVDQPQHF
J: TRBJ2-1; D: NA; size: NA; V: TRBV5-5; DNA: TGTGCCAGCAGCTCGACACATTCCTACAATGAGCAGTTCTTC; CDR3: CASSSTHSYNEQFF
J: TRBJ2-2; D: TRBD2; size: NA; V: TRBV12-3/TRBV12-4; DNA: TGTGCCAGCACCCAGCGGGAGTTCGGGGAGCTGTTTTTT; CDR3: CASTQREFGELFF
J: TRBJ2-3; D: TRBD2; size: NA; V: TRBV7-3; DNA: TGTGCCAGCAGCTTCGGGGGGGGCACAGATACGCAGTATTTT; CDR3: CASSFGGGTDTQYF
J: TRBJ1-3; D: NA; size: NA; V: TRBV5-4; DNA: TGTGCCAGCAGCTTGGCAGGGGCTAGCTCTGGAAACACCATATATTTT; CDR3: CASSLAGASSGNTIYF
J: TRBJ1-1; D: NA; size: NA; V: TRBV18; DNA: TGTGCCAGCTCATTCGGACAGCCTGATCTTGAAGCTTTCTTT; CDR3: CASSFGQPDLEAFF
J: TRBJ1-6; D: NA; size: many; V: TRBV7-9; DNA: TGTGCCAGCACCACGGACAGACAGAATTCACCCCTCCACTTT; CDR3: CASTTDRQNSPLHF
J: TRBJ1-2; D: NA; size: NA; V: TRBV13; DNA: TGTGCCAGCAGCCAAGTAGGGGCCAACCGTTATGGCTACACCTTC; CDR3: CASSQVGANRYGYTF
J: TRBJ2-1; D: TRBD2; size: NA; V: TRBV5-1; DNA: TGCGCCAGCAGCTCCGGGGGGGCCGTCCTCTATGAGCAGTTCTTC; CDR3: CASSSGGAVLYEQFF
J: TRBJ1-6; D: TRBD1; size: NA; V: TRBV2; DNA: TGTGCCAGCCAGGACAGGGGTGGTTTTTCACCCCTCCACTTT; CDR3: CASQDRGGFSPLHF
J: TRBJ1-2; D: TRBD1; size: NA; V: TRBV7-9; DNA: TGTGCCAGCAGCTTCAGGGGGTTAGGGTATGGCTACACCTTC; CDR3: CASSFRGLGYGYTF
J: TRBJ2-5; D: TRBD2; size: NA; V: TRBV2; DNA: TGTGCCAGCAGTAGAAGCGGGGGCCCACAAGAGACCCAGTACTTC; CDR3: CASSRSGGPQETQYF
J: TRBJ2-4; D: TRBD2; size: few; V: TRBV3-1/TRBV3-2; DNA: TGTGCCAGCGGGGGACTAGCGGGAGGGCCGGGGGACATTCAGTACTTC; CDR3: CASGGLAGGPGDIQYF
J: TRBJ1-2; D: NA; size: NA; V: TRBV7-3; DNA: TGTGCCAGCAGCTCAGGGGTGGGGTATGGCTACACCTTC; CDR3: CASSSGVGYGYTF
J: TRBJ1-1; D: TRBD1; size: NA; V: TRBV7-2; DNA: TGTGCCAGCAGCTTCCAGACAGGGGGAGCTTTCTTT; CDR3: CASSFQTGGAFF
J: TRBJ1-6; D: NA; size: NA; V: TRBV5-1; DNA: TGCGCCAGCAGCTTGTCTTCGGGGTTTTCACCCCTCCACTTT; CDR3: CASSLSSGFSPLHF
J: TRBJ2-3; D: NA; size: NA; V: TRBV29-1; DNA: TGCAGCGTTTCCCCCCCCGGGCGGGGTACTTTCACAGATACGCAGTATTTT; CDR3: CSVSPPGRGTFTDTQYF
J: TRBJ1-1; D: TRBD1; size: NA; V: TRBV7-2; DNA: TGTGCCAGCAGCTTCTCAGGGGGCATGAACACTGAAGCTTTCTTT; CDR3: CASSFSGGMNTEAFF
J: TRBJ2-7; D: TRBD1; size: NA; V: TRBV6-5; DNA: TGTGCCAGCAGGGGGACAGGGGGCTACGAGCAGTACTTC; CDR3: CASRGTGGYEQYF
J: TRBJ2-3; D: NA; size: NA; V: TRBV29-1; DNA: TGCAGCGTTCGCCAGGTTAGCACAGATACGCAGTATTTT; CDR3: CSVRQVSTDTQYF
J: TRBJ1-2; D: NA; size: NA; V: TRBV7-9; DNA: TGTGCCAGCAGCCTCCGTTTCGGCTACACCTTC; CDR3: CASSLRFGYTF
J: TRBJ1-5; D: NA; size: NA; V: TRBV5-3; DNA: TGTGCCAGAAGCTTGGTGCACAATAGCAATCAGCCCCAGCATTTT; CDR3: CARSLVHNSNQPQHF
J: TRBJ2-4; D: TRBD2; size: NA; V: TRBV7-9; DNA: TGTGCCAGCAGCCTAAGCGGGACGCTTTTCGTACTAGCCAAAAACATTCAGTACTTC; CDR3: CASSLSGTLFVLAKNIQYF
J: TRBJ2-3; D: TRBD1; size: NA; V: TRBV24-1; DNA: TGTGCCACCAGTGATTTAGGGGGCCGATCTAGCACAGATACGCAGTATTTT; CDR3: CATSDLGGRSSTDTQYF
J: TRBJ2-3; D: TRBD2; size: NA; V: TRBV24-1; DNA: TGTGCCACCAGTGAGACTAGCGGCTTTTCTAGCACAGATACGCAGTATTTT; CDR3: CATSETSGFSSTDTQYF
J: TRBJ2-3; D: TRBD2; size: once; V: TRBV7-3; DNA: TGTGCCAGCAGCCCAGGACTAGCGGACACAGATACGCAGTATTTT; CDR3: CASSPGLADTDTQYF
J: TRBJ2-2; D: TRBD1; size: once; V: TRBV4-1; DNA: TGCGCCAGCAGAGACAGGGGAATGAACACCGGGGAGCTGTTTTTT; CDR3: CASRDRGMNTGELFF
J: TRBJ2-7; D: TRBD2; size: NA; V: TRBV19; DNA: TGTGCCAGTAGGACCGGTGCGGGAGGACCTACCTACGAGCAGTACTTC; CDR3: CASRTGAGGPTYEQYF
J: TRBJ2-5; D: NA; size: NA; V: TRBV5-8; DNA: TGTGCCAGCTACCACCCGGCGGGTCGGGGGCAAGAGACCCAGTACTTC; CDR3: CASYHPAGRGQETQYF
J: TRBJ2-2; D: TRBD1; size: NA; V: TRBV5-4; DNA: TGTGCCAGCAGCTTGGGGACAGGGGGCGTAATCGGCGTCGGGGAGCTGTTTTTT; CDR3: CASSLGTGGVIGVGELFF
J: TRBJ2-1; D: TRBD2; size: NA; V: TRBV5-1; DNA: TGCGCCAGCACGTCAGCGGGAGGGTACAATGAGCAGTTCTTC; CDR3: CASTSAGGYNEQFF
J: TRBJ2-1; D: TRBD2; size: few; V: TRBV6-4; DNA: TGTGCCAGCAGTGACTTCGCTAGCGGGGGTTACAATGAGCAGTTCTTC; CDR3: CASSDFASGGYNEQFF
J: TRBJ2-1; D: TRBD2; size: NA; V: TRBV27; DNA: TGTGCCAGCAGTCTCGGACTAGCGGGGGGCGACGAGCAGTTCTTC; CDR3: CASSLGLAGGDEQFF
J: TRBJ2-1; D: NA; size: NA; V: TRBV6-2/TRBV6-3; DNA: TGTGCCAGCAGTACGCGACAGGGAGGATGGAATGAGCAGTTCTTC; CDR3: CASSTRQGGWNEQFF
J: TRBJ1-1; D: TRBD1; size: NA; V: TRBV11-2; DNA: TGTGCCAGCAGGAGACAGGGGCCCACCACTGAAGCTTTCTTT; CDR3: CASRRQGPTTEAFF
J: TRBJ1-5; D: TRBD1; size: NA; V: TRBV15; DNA: TGTGCCACCAGCATTGACAGGGGGAATCAGCCCCAGCATTTT; CDR3: CATSIDRGNQPQHF
J: TRBJ1-1; D: NA; size: NA; V: TRBV28; DNA: TGTGCCAGCAGTTTATCGTTGAGGTCCACTGAAGCTTTCTTT; CDR3: CASSLSLRSTEAFF
J: TRBJ1-1; D: NA; size: NA; V: TRBV7-2; DNA: TGTGCCAGCAGCCCTCGGACACTGAACACTGAAGCTTTCTTT; CDR3: CASSPRTLNTEAFF
J: TRBJ2-2; D: TRBD1; size: NA; V: TRBV19; DNA: TGTGCCAGTAGGCCGGGACAGACGAACACCGGGGAGCTGTTTTTT; CDR3: CASRPGQTNTGELFF
J: TRBJ1-2; D: NA; size: few; V: TRBV20-1; DNA: TGCAGTGCTAGATACATCTATGGCTACACCTTC; CDR3: CSARYIYGYTF
J: TRBJ1-2; D: NA; size: few; V: TRBV5-6; DNA: TGTGCCAGCAGCTCTGTTGGCGGTTCCTATGGCTACACCTTC; CDR3: CASSSVGGSYGYTF
J: TRBJ2-2; D: TRBD2; size: NA; V: TRBV10-3; DNA: TGTGCCAGAGTGGCAACTAGCGGGGGAGACGCAAGCACCGGGGAGCTGTTTTTT; CDR3: CARVATSGGDASTGELFF
J: TRBJ1-5; D: NA; size: NA; V: TRBV2; DNA: TGTGCCAGCAGTGCTACAGGGTCCGGTAATCAGCCCCAGCATTTT; CDR3: CASSATGSGNQPQHF
J: TRBJ2-7; D: TRBD2; size: once; V: TRBV6-7; DNA: TGTGCCAGCAGTTACCCATGGACTAGGCAATACTACGAGCAGTACTTC; CDR3: CASSYPWTRQYYEQYF
J: TRBJ1-4; D: NA; size: NA; V: TRBV28; DNA: TGTGCCAGCAGATATGACAGAAAGAGATTTGAAAAACTGTTTTTT; CDR3: CASRYDRKRFEKLFF
J: TRBJ1-2; D: NA; size: NA; V: TRBV5-1; DNA: TGCGCCAGCAGCTTGGATCTAGGGAGCTATGGCTACACCTTC; CDR3: CASSLDLGSYGYTF
J: TRBJ2-5; D: TRBD1; size: NA; V: TRBV5-1; DNA: TGCGCCAGCCGACGCAAGACAGGGGGCCAAGAGACCCAGTACTTC; CDR3: CASRRKTGGQETQYF
J: TRBJ2-2; D: NA; size: NA; V: TRBV11-2; DNA: TGTGCCAGCAGCTTACCCACTAGGGGGGGCGCTGACACCGGGGAGCTGTTTTTT; CDR3: CASSLPTRGGADTGELFF
J: TRBJ1-6; D: TRBD1; size: NA; V: TRBV27; DNA: TGTGCCAGCAGTTTATCGGACAGGGGTAATTCACCCCTCCACTTT; CDR3: CASSLSDRGNSPLHF
J: TRBJ2-5; D: TRBD1; size: NA; V: TRBV28; DNA: TGTGCCAGCAGTTCCCCAACCGCAGGGGGCGCAGAGACCCAGTACTTC; CDR3: CASSSPTAGGAETQYF
J: TRBJ1-2; D: NA; size: NA; V: TRBV5-1; DNA: TGCGCCAGCAGTGGAACGGGGGGTTTCTATGGCTACACCTTC; CDR3: CASSGTGGFYGYTF
J: TRBJ1-1; D: NA; size: NA; V: TRBV28; DNA: TGTGCCAGCAATTCAGGGAGGGATTTTGGCACTGAAGCTTTCTTT; CDR3: CASNSGRDFGTEAFF
J: TRBJ2-1; D: TRBD1; size: few; V: TRBV5-3; DNA: TGTGCCAGAAGCCCCCGGGACAGGGGGTTGCACTACAATGAGCAGTTCTTC; CDR3: CARSPRDRGLHYNEQFF
J: TRBJ1-2; D: TRBD1; size: NA; V: TRBV5-1; DNA: TGCGCCAGCAATCGGGACAGGGGAGTCGATGGCTACACCTTC; CDR3: CASNRDRGVDGYTF